These 7 T cell receptor beta chains were sequenced from one sample in a study of T cells in Graves' hyperthyroidism and ophthalmopathy. Researchers took RNA transcripts and amplified the TCR beta CDR3 regions from them. The TCR CDR3 first-round RT-PCR relied on the HTBI primer set. TCRdb reanalysed the multiplex PCR reads using MiXCR and keeps one entry per CDR3 protein. The table shows approximately 590,000 distinct CDR3 sequences, with 15% to 18% occurring only once. Sequencing input: blood. Every receptor here comes from a woman aged 30 to 39 with Graves' hyperthyroidism.

This clonotype was detected many times. The chain recombines TRBV28 with TRBJ1-2; D call uncertain. The V end lost 3 bases, the J end lost 7 bases, and 9 bases lay between the germline ends. Germline CDR1 MDHEN, CDR2 SYDVKM. CDR3 length: 12 residues. The CDR3 DNA reads TGTGCCAGCAGTTTGTGGGTCTTTGGCTACACCTTC. Translation gives CASSLWVFGYTF.

The rearrangement joins TRBV7-9 to TRBJ2-5, with D hard to call. Germline V lookup: CDR1 SEHNR, CDR2 FQNEAQ (reference sequence). V dropped 5 bases and J dropped 2 bases, with 15 bases sitting between them. The CDR3 has 15 amino acids. The CDR3 DNA reads as TGTGCCAGCAGCGACCCGGCAAGGACGCAAGAGACCCAGTACTTC. Its protein is CASSDPARTQETQYF.

The chain employs TRBV20-1 and TRBJ2-1; D ambiguous. The germline V gene has CDR1 DFQATT and CDR2 SNEGSKA (reference sequence). The V end lost 0 bases, the J end lost 4 bases, and 13 bases lay between the germline ends. This CDR3 has 15 amino acids. CDR3 sequence reads: CSARDRDGNYNEQFF. In nucleotides, the CDR3 is TGCAGTGCTAGAGACCGAGACGGAAATTACAATGAGCAGTTCTTC.

This chain connects TRBV7-6 to TRBJ1-3; D might be TRBD1 (6 bases). Trimming stripped 2 bases from V and 4 bases from J, with 24 bases between. The CDR3 spans 19 residues. Per germline, CDR1 SGHVS and CDR2 FNYEAQ. For the CDR3, the DNA is TGTGCCAGCAGCTTACGTCAAATAACGGGCGAAGACAGGGGAAACACCATATATTTT. This codes for CASSLRQITGEDRGNTIYF.

Written as DNA, the CDR3 is TGCAGTGCTACGCCGGGACTAGGTCTCTACAATGAGCAGTTCTTC. Protein sequence: CSATPGLGLYNEQFF. The V and J genes are TRBV20-1 and TRBJ2-1, with TRBD2 identical over 8 bases. The CDR3 spans 15 residues. V was clipped by 4 bases and J by 3 bases; unmatched bases: 8. In germline, CDR1 is DFQATT, CDR2 SNEGSKA (reference sequence).

This clonotype was detected many times. The rearrangement uses TRBV5-1 and TRBJ1-4, with D unresolved. Germline lookup yields CDR1 SGHRS and CDR2 YFSETQ. CDR3 length: 14 amino acids. Deletions cut 6 bases from V and 0 bases from J, with 9 bases between. DNA for the CDR3: TGCGCCAGCAAGGAGGCCTCAACTAATGAAAAACTGTTTTTT. It codes for CASKEASTNEKLFF. Combining the CDR3 with reference TRBV5-1 and TRBJ1-4 gives the whole variable domain KAGVTQTPRYLIKTRGQQVTLSCSPISGHRSVSWYQQTPGQGLQFLFEYFSETQRNKGNFPGRFSGRQFSNSRSEMNVSTLELGDSALYLCASKEASTNEKLFFGSGTQLSVL.

The J gene is TRBJ1-5, the V gene TRBV6-2 or TRBV6-3, with 8 nucleotides matching TRBD1. Losses at the gene ends were 5 bases for V and 3 bases for J; bases not matched to a gene: 9. The CDR3 is 16 residues long. Looked up from germline, CDR1 is MNHEY and CDR2 is SVGEGT. In nucleotides, the CDR3 is TGTGCCAGCAGTGCATTCGCAGGGGGCCCCAATCAGCCCCAGCATTTT. Translation gives CASSAFAGGPNQPQHF.